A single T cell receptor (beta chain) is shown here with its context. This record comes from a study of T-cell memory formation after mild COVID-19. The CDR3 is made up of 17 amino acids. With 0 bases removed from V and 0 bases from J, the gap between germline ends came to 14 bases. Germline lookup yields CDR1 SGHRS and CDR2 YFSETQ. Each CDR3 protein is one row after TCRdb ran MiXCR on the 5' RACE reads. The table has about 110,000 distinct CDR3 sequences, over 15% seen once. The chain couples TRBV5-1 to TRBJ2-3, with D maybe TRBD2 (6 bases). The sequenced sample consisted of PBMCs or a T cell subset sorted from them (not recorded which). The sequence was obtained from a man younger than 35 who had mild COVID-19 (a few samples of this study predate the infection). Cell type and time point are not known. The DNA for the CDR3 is TGCGCCAGCAGCTTGGGGAGCGGGCCCTCTAGCACAGATACGCAGTATTTT. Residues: CASSLGSGPSSTDTQYF.